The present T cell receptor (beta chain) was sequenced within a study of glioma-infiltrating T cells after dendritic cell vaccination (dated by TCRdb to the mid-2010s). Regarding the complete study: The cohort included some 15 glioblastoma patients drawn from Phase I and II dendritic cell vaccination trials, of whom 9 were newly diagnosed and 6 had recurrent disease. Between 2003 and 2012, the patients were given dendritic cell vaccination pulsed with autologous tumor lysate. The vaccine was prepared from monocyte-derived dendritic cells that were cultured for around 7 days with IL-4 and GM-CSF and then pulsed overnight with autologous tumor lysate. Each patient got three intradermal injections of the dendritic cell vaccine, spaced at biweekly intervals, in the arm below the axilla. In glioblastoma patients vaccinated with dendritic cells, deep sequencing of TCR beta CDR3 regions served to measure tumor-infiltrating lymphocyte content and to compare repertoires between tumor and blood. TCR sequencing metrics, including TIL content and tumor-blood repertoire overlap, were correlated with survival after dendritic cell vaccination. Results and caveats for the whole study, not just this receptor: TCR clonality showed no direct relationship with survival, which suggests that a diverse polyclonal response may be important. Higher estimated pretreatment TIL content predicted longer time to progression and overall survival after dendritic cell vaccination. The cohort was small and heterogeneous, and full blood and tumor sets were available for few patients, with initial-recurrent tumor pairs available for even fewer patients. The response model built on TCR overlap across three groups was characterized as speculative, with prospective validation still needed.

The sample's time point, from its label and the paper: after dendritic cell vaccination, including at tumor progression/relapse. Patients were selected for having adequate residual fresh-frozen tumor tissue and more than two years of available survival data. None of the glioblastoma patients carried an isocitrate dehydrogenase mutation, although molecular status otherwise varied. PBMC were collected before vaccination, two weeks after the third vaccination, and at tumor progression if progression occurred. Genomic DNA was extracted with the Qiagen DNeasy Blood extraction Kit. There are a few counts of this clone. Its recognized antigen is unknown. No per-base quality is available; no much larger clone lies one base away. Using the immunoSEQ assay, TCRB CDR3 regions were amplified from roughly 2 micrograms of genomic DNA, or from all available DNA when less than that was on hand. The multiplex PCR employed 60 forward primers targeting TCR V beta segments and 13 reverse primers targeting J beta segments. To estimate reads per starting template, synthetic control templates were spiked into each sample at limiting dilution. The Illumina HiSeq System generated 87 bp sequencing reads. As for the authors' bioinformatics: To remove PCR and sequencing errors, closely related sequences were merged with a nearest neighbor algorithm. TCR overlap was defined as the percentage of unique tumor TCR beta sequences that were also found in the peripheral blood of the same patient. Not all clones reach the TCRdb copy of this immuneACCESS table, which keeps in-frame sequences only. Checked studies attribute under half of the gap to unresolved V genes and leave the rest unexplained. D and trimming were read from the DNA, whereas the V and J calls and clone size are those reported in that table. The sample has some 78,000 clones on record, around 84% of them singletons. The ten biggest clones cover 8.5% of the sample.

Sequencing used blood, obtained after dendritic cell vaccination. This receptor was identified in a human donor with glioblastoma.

At the DNA level, the sequence is TGCGCCAGCAGCCTCGTCACAGGGGCCAGTGGAAACACCATATATTTT. Its amino acids are CASSLVTGASGNTIYF. The chain uses TRBV4-1 and TRBJ1-3; 7 junctional bases match TRBD1. The CDR3 spans 16 residues, from the cysteine through the phenylalanine. The entry retains the CDR3 DNA only, 48 bases that are in frame from base 1. Sequences MGHRA (CDR1) and YSYEKL (CDR2) are obtained from the germline V gene. Trimmed from V: 4 bases; trimmed from J: 3 bases; junction bases lacking a gene match: 9.